This TCR beta chain was captured by sequencing in a study of tumor-infiltrating lymphocytes in primary liver carcinoma. Study-level background: Stage T1-T3 N0M0 tumors measured roughly 4.2 to 10 cm at most. Overall study findings and caveats: In tumor-adjacent and tumor-blood pairs, overlap was lower than in tumor region pairs.

Notes on this clonotype: What it recognizes is unknown. This may come from a read error, since a much larger clone is one base off.

Scientists recovered RNA and DNA together from around 18-30 mg of unsorted bulk tissue. V was pared by 5 bases and J by 7 bases, with 14 bases between. CDR1 SQVTM and CDR2 ANQGSEA come from the germline V gene. There are 13 residues in the CDR3. Using a constant-region primer together with ProtoScript II reverse transcriptase, TCR beta cDNA was made from roughly 520 ng of total RNA. Libraries for TCR beta were built through three nested multiplex PCR rounds, which together made up a slightly modified ARM-PCR procedure. In the first two PCR rounds, TRBV1-TRBV30 forward primers were paired with a C-beta reverse primer, and each round lasted approximately 10 cycles. TCRdb reprocessed the multiplex PCR reads with MiXCR, giving one entry per CDR3 protein. The sample lists fewer than 75,000 distinct CDR3 sequences, around 69% seen once, with around two fifths in the top ten.

This chain connects TRBV29-1 to TRBJ1-4; weak D call: TRBD1 (6 bases). The sample taken for sequencing was liver tumor tissue from sampling region 4. Subset denoted: tumor region T4, right-lateral pole. The sequence came from a man aged 35-49 years with primary liver carcinoma and hepatitis B virus infection. The CDR3 sequence: CSVSRGRSEKLFF. DNA for the CDR3: TGCAGCGTTAGCCGGGGGCGGAGTGAAAAACTGTTTTTT. Based on the CDR3 plus reference TRBV29-1 and TRBJ1-4, the full variable domain is SAVISQKPSRDICQRGTSLTIQCQVDSQVTMMFWYRQQPGQSLTLIATANQGSEATYESGFVIDKFPISRPNLTFSTLTVSNMSPEDSSIYLCSVSRGRSEKLFFGSGTQLSVL.